This TCR beta chain was retrieved from a study of blood T cells in healthy people across ages. The germline V gene has CDR1 SGHRS and CDR2 YFSETQ. This CDR3 comprises 16 residues. V was shortened by 2 bases and J by 2 bases, with 11 bases between the two germline ends. PCR was performed a second time for roughly 7 to 12 cycles using a sample-barcoded 5' primer and a J-beta primer mix. Each cDNA molecule, via a template-switch adaptor with 12 random nucleotides, was tagged. MiXCR, run by TCRdb on the 5' RACE reads, gives a single entry per CDR3 protein. The sample yields about 970,000 distinct CDR3 sequences, roughly 47% seen once. Ranging in age from roughly 6 to 90, the donors were healthy Caucasian individuals from Russia.

The sequenced sample consisted of blood. This TCR was sampled from a woman aged 60-75 years in good health. The V call is TRBV5-1, the J call TRBJ2-6; no clear D. The CDR3 loop is CASSFAGSTGANVLTF. The CDR3 region has the DNA TGCGCCAGCAGCTTCGCCGGAAGCACTGGGGCCAACGTCCTGACTTTC.